The rows below give T cell receptor beta chains drawn from one sample of a study of identical twins. TCRdb processed the 5' RACE reads anew with MiXCR; each CDR3 protein has one entry. Of about 240,000 distinct CDR3 sequences in the sample, 7.5% were seen once. These data also formed part of another study, on yellow fever vaccine responses in identical twins.

Sequencing was done on a sample of CD8+ T cells sorted from blood. The receptors derive from a woman younger than 35 in good health. CDR3s include the opening cysteine and the closing phenylalanine or tryptophan. Fields, in order: V gene, clone size, J gene, D gene, CDR3 DNA, CDR3 protein. The D gene is left open where the match is weak. Not every row has a clone size; where given, it reads once, few, many or a size class.

v_gene: TRBV6-2/TRBV6-3
abundance: .
j_gene: TRBJ2-1
d_gene: TRBD1
CDR3nt: TGTGCCAGCAGTTACTCTTCAGCACAGGGGGCGCGGTACAATGAGCAGTTCTTC
CDR3aa: CASSYSSAQGARYNEQFF

v_gene: TRBV2
abundance: .
j_gene: TRBJ1-1
d_gene: TRBD1
CDR3nt: TGTGCCAGCAGTGGGTCGCCAGGGGGAAAGAACACTGAAGCTTTCTTT
CDR3aa: CASSGSPGGKNTEAFF

v_gene: TRBV29-1
abundance: many
j_gene: TRBJ1-2
d_gene: .
CDR3nt: TGCAGCGTTCCCGGACAGGGCTACACCTTC
CDR3aa: CSVPGQGYTF

v_gene: TRBV6-5
abundance: many
j_gene: TRBJ2-7
d_gene: TRBD1
CDR3nt: TGTGCCAGCAGTAACTCCGGGACAGGGGGCGTCGAGCAGTACTTC
CDR3aa: CASSNSGTGGVEQYF

v_gene: TRBV12-3/TRBV12-4
abundance: many
j_gene: TRBJ2-7
d_gene: TRBD2
CDR3nt: TGTGCCAGCAGTGGGGAGGGCGGATCCTCCTACGAGCAGTACTTC
CDR3aa: CASSGEGGSSYEQYF

v_gene: TRBV12-3/TRBV12-4
abundance: many
j_gene: TRBJ2-7
d_gene: .
CDR3nt: TGTGCCAGCAGTTTAGGGGCATTTGGAGAGCAGTACTTC
CDR3aa: CASSLGAFGEQYF

v_gene: TRBV27
abundance: few
j_gene: TRBJ2-7
d_gene: .
CDR3nt: TGTGCCAGCAGTTTGTTGGCTAGCGCTGCGTACGAGCAGTACTTC
CDR3aa: CASSLLASAAYEQYF

v_gene: TRBV12-3/TRBV12-4
abundance: few
j_gene: TRBJ2-5
d_gene: TRBD1
CDR3nt: TGTGCCAGCAGTTTCCCCGGGACAGGGCAAGAGACCCAGTACTTC
CDR3aa: CASSFPGTGQETQYF

v_gene: TRBV10-3
abundance: few
j_gene: TRBJ2-7
d_gene: .
CDR3nt: TGTGCCATCACGGGCGAAAGCTCCTACGAGCAGTACTTC
CDR3aa: CAITGESSYEQYF

v_gene: TRBV7-8
abundance: few
j_gene: TRBJ1-3
d_gene: TRBD1
CDR3nt: TGTGCCAGCAGCCCACGGACAGGGTCGGGAAACACCATATATTTT
CDR3aa: CASSPRTGSGNTIYF